The clone carrying this T cell receptor (beta chain) appeared a few times. The entry originates in a study of shared clonotypes between healthy human individuals. Every immunoSEQ plate was one replicate of a subset's evenly spread DNA. In replicate PCRs of unsorted PBMC, around 310 ng DNA, 31,000 or so T cell genomes, was used. Ten immunoSEQ deep assay plates served to sequence unsorted PBMC DNA. Per the authors' pipeline: Junction-only sequences produced by ImmunoSEQ had no quality scores, so filtering differed. Clones were read by immunoSEQ multiplex PCR, and TCRdb kept only the in-frame ones, dropping some. Clone size and the V and J calls come from that table; the DNA yielded D and trimming. This sample has about 490,000 clones; about three quarters occur once, and the top ten carry over 10%. CDR3 length: 13 amino acids. The ends were cut back, 2 bases at V and 6 bases at J, with 10 bases in the middle. The germline gives CDR1 SGHTA, CDR2 FQGNSA.

This TCR was recovered from a woman aged 40 to 50 in good health. Some clones in this sample may be carry-over from other donors' samples. The chain links TRBV7-2 to TRBJ1-2; D is uncertain. Sequencing was done on a sample of PBMCs. DNA of the CDR3: TGTGCCAGCAGCTTACCAGCCGTCCATGGCTACACCTTC. Protein sequence: CASSLPAVHGYTF.